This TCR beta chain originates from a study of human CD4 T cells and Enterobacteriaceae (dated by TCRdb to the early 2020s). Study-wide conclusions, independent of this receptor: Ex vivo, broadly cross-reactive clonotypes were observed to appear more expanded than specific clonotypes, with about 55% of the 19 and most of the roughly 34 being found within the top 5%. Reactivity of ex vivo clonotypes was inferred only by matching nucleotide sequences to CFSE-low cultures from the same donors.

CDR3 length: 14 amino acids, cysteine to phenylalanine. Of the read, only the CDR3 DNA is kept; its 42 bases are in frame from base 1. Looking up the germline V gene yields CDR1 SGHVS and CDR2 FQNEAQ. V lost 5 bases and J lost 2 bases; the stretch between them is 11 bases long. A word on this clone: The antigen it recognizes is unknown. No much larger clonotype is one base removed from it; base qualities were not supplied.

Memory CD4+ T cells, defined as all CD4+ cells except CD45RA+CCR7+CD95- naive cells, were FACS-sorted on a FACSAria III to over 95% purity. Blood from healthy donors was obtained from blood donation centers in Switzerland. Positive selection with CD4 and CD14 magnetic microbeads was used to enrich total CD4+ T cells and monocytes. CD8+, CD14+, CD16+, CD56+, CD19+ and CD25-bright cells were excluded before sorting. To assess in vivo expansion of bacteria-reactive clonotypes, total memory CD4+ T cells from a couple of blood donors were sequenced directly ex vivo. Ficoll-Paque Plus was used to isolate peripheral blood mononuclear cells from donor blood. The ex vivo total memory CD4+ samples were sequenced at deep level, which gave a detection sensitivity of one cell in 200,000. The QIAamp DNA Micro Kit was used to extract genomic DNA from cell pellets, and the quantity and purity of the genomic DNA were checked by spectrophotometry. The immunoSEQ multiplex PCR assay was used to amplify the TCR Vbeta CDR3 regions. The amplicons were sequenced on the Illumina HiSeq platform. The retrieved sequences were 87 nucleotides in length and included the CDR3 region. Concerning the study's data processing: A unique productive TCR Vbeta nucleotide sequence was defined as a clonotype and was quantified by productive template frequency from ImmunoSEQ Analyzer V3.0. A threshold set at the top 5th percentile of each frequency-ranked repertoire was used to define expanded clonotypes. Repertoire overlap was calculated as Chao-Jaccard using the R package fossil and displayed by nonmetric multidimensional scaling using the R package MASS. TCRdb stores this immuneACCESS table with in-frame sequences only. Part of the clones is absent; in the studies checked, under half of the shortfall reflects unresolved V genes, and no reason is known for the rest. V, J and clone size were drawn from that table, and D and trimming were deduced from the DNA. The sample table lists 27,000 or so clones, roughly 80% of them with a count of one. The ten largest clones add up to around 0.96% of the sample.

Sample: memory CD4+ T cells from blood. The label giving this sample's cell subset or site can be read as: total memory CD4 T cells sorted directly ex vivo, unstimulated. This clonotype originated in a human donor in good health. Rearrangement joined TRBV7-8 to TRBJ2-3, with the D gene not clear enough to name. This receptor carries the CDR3 CASSQTRTTDTQYF. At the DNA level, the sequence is TGTGCCAGCAGCCAGACCCGTACCACAGATACGCAGTATTTT.